This TCR beta chain was identified during a study of a mutant IDH1 vaccine in newly diagnosed glioma. Study details: It was radiotherapy, temozolomide, or both that patients received previously, with most receiving both. V12 came at week 35, V13 at week 47.

Some clones are missing from TCRdb's copy, which holds only in-frame ones; the method was immunoSEQ multiplex PCR. The repertoire holds tens of thousands of clones, with about 65% as singletons. Concerning this clone: The target antigen is unknown.

Time point of the sample: week 47, end of study. Doses consisted of 300 ug of mutant IDH1 20-mer peptide each, paired with topical imiquimod. Diagnosis in the donors showed new WHO grade 3 or 4 astrocytomas that were IDH1-mutant and ATRX-lost. The TCR sequence derives from a man aged 40-49 years with glioma. Some clones in this sample may be carry-over from other donors' samples. The source was peripheral blood mononuclear cells (PBMCs), collected from a glioma patient whose treatment included an IDH1 peptide vaccine.

CDR3 protein: CAWGGVNEQYF. The CDR3 DNA sequence: TGTGCCTGGGGGGGGGTCAACGAGCAGTACTTC. V gene TRBV30 combines with J gene TRBJ2-7, with 7 bases matching TRBD2. This CDR3 contains 11 residues. Germline CDR1 is GTSNPN and CDR2 is SVGIG (reference sequence). Trimming removed 5 bases from V and 5 bases from J; junction bases left unmatched: 3.